The 9 T cell receptor beta chains listed next were all sequenced from one sample in a study of TIL therapy for anti-PD-1-resistant metastatic lung cancer. Indicated time point: pre-treatment sample, taken before nivolumab and TIL therapy. The tumor samples were excised metastases, mostly pleural nodules or supraclavicular lymph nodes. The immunoSEQ assay was v3. Using immunoSEQ multiplex PCR, the repertoire was profiled, and TCRdb retains in-frame clones only, with some absent. Of 25,000 to 30,000 clones detected, about two thirds appear once; the ten largest clones hold roughly 7.3%. Here the sequenced sample was tumor tissue, taken at baseline. These receptors were collected from a person between 25 and 79 years old with non-small cell lung cancer.

This clone came up once. The chain recombines TRBV19 with TRBJ1-6, with TRBD1 matching 7 bases. Germline V CDR1 and CDR2: LNHDA, SQIVND (reference sequence). CDR3 length equals 16 residues. J gave up 7 bases and V 5 bases, and 11 bases lay outside the gene matches. DNA of the CDR3: TGTGCCAGTAGTCCCGGAGGGGGCAGAGAAAATTCACCCCTCCACTTT. Translation: CASSPGGGRENSPLHF.

The V and J genes are TRBV5-1 and TRBJ1-1, with D maybe TRBD1 (6 bases). V lost 7 bases, J lost 1 base, and 14 bases lay in between. Germline V gene lookup returns CDR1 SGHRS and CDR2 YFSETQ. This CDR3 has 14 amino acids. The CDR3 region is CASAWDIRNTEAFF. Written as DNA, the CDR3 is TGCGCCAGCGCCTGGGACATTCGGAACACTGAAGCTTTCTTT. Supplemented by reference TRBV5-1 and TRBJ1-1, the full variable domain reads KAGVTQTPRYLIKTRGQQVTLSCSPISGHRSVSWYQQTPGQGLQFLFEYFSETQRNKGNFPGRFSGRQFSNSRSEMNVSTLELGDSALYLCASAWDIRNTEAFFGQGTRLTVV.

This clone was counted between two and nine times. The chain has TRBV7-2 and TRBJ1-1; tentative D call: TRBD1 (5 bases). This CDR3 has 16 residues. Germline V gene data show CDR1 as SGHTA and CDR2 as FQGNSA. V lost 0 bases, J lost 11 bases, and 22 bases lay in between. CDR3 in DNA: TGTGCCAGCAGCTTAGCCGGGGAGCTGGCAGGGCCGGGCGCTTTCTTT. This translates into CASSLAGELAGPGAFF.

This chain links TRBV7-6 with TRBJ2-2; 15 bases align to TRBD2. V shed 1 base and J 0 bases; nucleotides not matched to a gene: 9. Germline CDR1 SGHVS, CDR2 FNYEAQ. The CDR3 loop spans 21 amino acids. CDR3 loop: CASSLEPGLAGGPTNTGELFF. The CDR3, as DNA: TGTGCCAGCAGCTTAGAGCCGGGACTAGCGGGGGGACCTACGAACACCGGGGAGCTGTTTTTT.

V and J are TRBV10-1 and TRBJ1-3; no clear D gene. Germline CDR1 reads WNHNN; CDR2 reads SYGVQD (reference sequence). The CDR3 loop spans 14 amino acids. Between the trimmed V and J ends, which lost 0 bases and 2 bases, there was a span of 5 bases. The chain's CDR3 is CASSESGTGNTIYF. CDR3 DNA: TGCGCCAGCAGTGAGTCTGGAACTGGAAACACCATATATTTT.

The CDR3 DNA is TGTGCCAGCAGCCCCGAGAACGTCGGGGTTGCGGGCTACACCTTC. This translates into CASSPENVGVAGYTF. The genes are TRBV6-6 and TRBJ1-2, with no clear D. The V end was cut by 6 bases, the J end by 8 bases, with 22 bases between. The CDR3 covers 15 residues. Germline V gene sequence: CDR1 MNHNY, CDR2 SVGAGI (reference sequence).

The rearrangement links TRBV4-1 to TRBJ2-1; maybe TRBD1 (6 bases). The V and J ends lost 0 bases and 2 bases respectively, with 8 bases between them. CDR1 MGHRA and CDR2 YSYEKL come from the germline V gene. CDR3 length equals 15 residues. CDR3 DNA: TGCGCCAGCAGCCAAGAAGACAGGCCCTACAATGAGCAGTTCTTC. Amino acid sequence: CASSQEDRPYNEQFF.

The chain is built from TRBV1 and TRBJ2-3; the table gives TRBD2 as D, unverified against the DNA. TRBV1 corresponds to a pseudogene. The CDR3 consists of 21 residues. CDR3 in amino acids: CTSSQRLSISRLAGSTDTQYF. CDR3 bases: TGCACCAGCAGCCAACGTCTGAGCATAAGTCGACTAGCGGGGAGCACAGATACGCAGTATTTT.

The chain employs TRBV2 and TRBJ2-3; D might be TRBD1 (6 bases). The germline V gene encodes CDR1 SNHLY and CDR2 FYNNEI. The CDR3 is 17 residues long. V lost 5 bases and J 1 base, leaving 19 bases between the germline ends. CDR3 in amino acids: CASSPNGDTFRTDTQYF. CDR3 bases: TGTGCCAGCAGTCCGAACGGGGACACCTTCCGCACAGATACGCAGTATTTT. The full variable domain, its missing parts supplied by reference TRBV2 and TRBJ2-3, is EPEVTQTPSHQVTQMGQEVILRCVPISNHLYFYWYRQILGQKVEFLVSFYNNEISEKSEIFDDQFSVERPDGSNFTLKIRSTKLEDSAMYFCASSPNGDTFRTDTQYFGPGTRLTVL.